The 9 T cell receptor beta chains below all came from one sample that was sequenced in a study of blood T cell repertoires in COVID-19. Clones were read by immunoSEQ multiplex PCR, and TCRdb kept only the in-frame ones, dropping some. The sample contains under 85,000 clones, roughly 80% of which appear only once. The sample comprised peripheral blood. These receptors originate from a man aged 25-45 years with COVID-19, enrolled during active disease.

This chain links TRBV19 with TRBJ2-1, with TRBD2 identical over 7 bases. Unmatched junction bases numbered 12, after V lost 1 base and J lost 3 bases. The CDR3 spans 18 residues. Germline V gene data show CDR1 as LNHDA and CDR2 as SQIVND (reference sequence). CDR3 residues: CASSIVWGRALNYNEQFF. As DNA, the CDR3 is TGTGCCAGTAGTATAGTGTGGGGGAGGGCCCTGAACTACAATGAGCAGTTCTTC.

The genes are TRBV27 and TRBJ2-5, with a tentative D call TRBD2 (6 bases). This CDR3 comprises 14 residues. Germline V gene sequence: CDR1 MNHEY, CDR2 SMNVEV (reference sequence). Trimming took 3 bases from V and 5 from J, leaving 13 bases between them. Here the CDR3 DNA reads TGTGCCAGCAGTTTGTTAGCGGCGGGGGAGACCCAGTACTTC. Residues: CASSLLAAGETQYF.

The chain uses TRBV6-5 and TRBJ1-1; no firm D call. The CDR3 is made up of 14 amino acids. CDR1 and CDR2 (germline): MNHEY, SVGAGI. The V and J ends lost 8 bases and 3 bases respectively, with 16 bases between them. CDR3 DNA sequence: TGTGCCAGCTCCACCGGAGGTGGGGACACTGAAGCTTTCTTT. It encodes CASSTGGGDTEAFF.

V and J are TRBV7-9 and TRBJ2-5, with D perhaps TRBD1 (6 bases). V dropped 5 bases and J dropped 2 bases, with 12 bases sitting between them. Germline V gene sequence: CDR1 SEHNR, CDR2 FQNEAQ (reference sequence). CDR3 length: 14 residues. The CDR3 here is CASSHRETQETQYF. The DNA of the CDR3 is TGTGCCAGCAGCCACAGGGAAACTCAAGAGACCCAGTACTTC.

The sample holds a few counts of this clone. Compared with germline, one end of the junction differs, possibly owing to a read error. The chain couples TRBV10-1 to TRBJ1-2, with D possibly being TRBD1 (6 bases). The CDR3 covers 14 residues. CDR1 and CDR2 from the germline V gene are WNHNN and SYGVQD (reference sequence). Here the CDR3 reads CASTETRGFYGYTF. The CDR3 DNA follows: TGCGCCAGCACTGAGACCAGGGGCTTCTATGGCTACACCTTC.

This clone came up once. The V gene is TRBV5-6, the J gene TRBJ2-6; D call uncertain. V shed 0 bases and J shed 0 bases, with 10 bases lying between them. The CDR3 length is 17 residues. Germline V gene lookup returns CDR1 SGHDT and CDR2 YYEEEE. DNA for the CDR3: TGTGCCAGCAGCTTGGTCTCTGCGAGCTCTGGGGCCAACGTCCTGACTTTC. Residues: CASSLVSASSGANVLTF.

This clone was recorded only once. This sequence joins TRBV28 and TRBJ1-1; 12 bases line up with TRBD1. Germline CDR1 is MDHEN and CDR2 is SYDVKM. V lost 4 bases to trimming and J lost 6 bases; unmatched junction nucleotides: 3. This CDR3 has 14 amino acids. The CDR3 DNA is TGTGCCAGCAGTTGGGGACAGGGGGCGCCTGAAGCTTTCTTT. Residues: CASSWGQGAPEAFF.

The chain links TRBV28 to TRBJ1-2; D remains unclear. Germline CDR1 MDHEN, CDR2 SYDVKM. Trimming took 7 bases from V and 1 from J, leaving 13 bases between them. This CDR3 is 14 amino acids long. CDR3 residues: CASTLGSFNYGYTF. The CDR3 nucleotides read TGTGCCAGCACCCTCGGGTCTTTTAACTATGGCTACACCTTC.

This rearrangement joins TRBV5-5 to TRBJ1-3; D uncertain. There are 15 residues in the CDR3. V was trimmed by 1 base and J by 0 bases, leaving 8 bases between them. Germline-derived CDR1 and CDR2 are SGHKS and YYEKEE (reference sequence). CDR3 DNA: TGTGCCAGCAGCTTGCTCCCCGGCTCTGGAAACACCATATATTTT. Translating gives CASSLLPGSGNTIYF.